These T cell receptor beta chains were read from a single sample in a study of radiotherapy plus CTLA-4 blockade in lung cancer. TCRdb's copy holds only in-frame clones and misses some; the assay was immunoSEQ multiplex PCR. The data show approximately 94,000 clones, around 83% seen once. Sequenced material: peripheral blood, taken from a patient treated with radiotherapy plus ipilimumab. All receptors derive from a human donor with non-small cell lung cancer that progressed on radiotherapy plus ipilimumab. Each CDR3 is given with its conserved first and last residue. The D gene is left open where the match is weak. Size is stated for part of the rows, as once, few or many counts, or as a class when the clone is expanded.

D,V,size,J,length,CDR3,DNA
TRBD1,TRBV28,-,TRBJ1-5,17,CASSPGTAIPSNQPQHF,TGTGCCAGCAGTCCTGGGACAGCCATCCCTAGCAATCAGCCCCAGCATTTT
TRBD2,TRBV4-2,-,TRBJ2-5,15,CASSWGLAGPETQYF,TGTGCCAGCAGCTGGGGACTAGCGGGACCAGAGACCCAGTACTTC
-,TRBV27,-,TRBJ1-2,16,CASSPSQGEANYGYTF,TGTGCCAGCAGTCCATCCCAAGGGGAGGCTAACTATGGCTACACCTTC
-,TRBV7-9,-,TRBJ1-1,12,CASSLGETEAFF,TGTGCCAGCAGCTTAGGGGAGACTGAAGCTTTCTTT
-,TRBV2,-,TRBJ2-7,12,CASNPGPYERYF,TGTGCCAGCAATCCGGGCCCCTACGAGCGGTACTTC
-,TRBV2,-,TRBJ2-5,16,CASSESRRGLQETQYF,TGTGCCAGCAGTGAGTCCCGCAGGGGACTCCAAGAGACCCAGTACTTC
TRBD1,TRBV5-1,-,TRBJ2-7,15,CASSPGQGNRHEQYF,TGCGCCAGCAGCCCGGGACAGGGGAATCGGCACGAGCAGTACTTC
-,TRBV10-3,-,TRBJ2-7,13,CAISGTATYEQYF,TGTGCCATCAGTGGGACAGCGACCTACGAGCAGTACTTC
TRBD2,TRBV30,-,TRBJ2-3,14,CAWETSAGTDTQYF,TGTGCCTGGGAAACTAGCGCTGGCACAGATACGCAGTATTTT
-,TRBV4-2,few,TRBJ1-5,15,CASSPTPGLEQPQHF,TGTGCCAGCAGCCCGACCCCGGGGTTGGAACAGCCCCAGCATTTT
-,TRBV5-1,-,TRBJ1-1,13,CASSLGGGLEAFF,TGCGCCAGCAGCTTGGGAGGTGGGTTAGAAGCTTTCTTT
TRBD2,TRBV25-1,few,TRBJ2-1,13,CASRTSGSYEQFF,TGTGCCAGCAGGACTAGCGGGAGCTATGAGCAGTTCTTC
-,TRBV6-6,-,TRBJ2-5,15,CASSWGRGNEATQYF,TGTGCCAGCAGTTGGGGGCGGGGGAATGAAGCGACCCAGTACTTC
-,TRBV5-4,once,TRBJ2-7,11,CASSLAGEQYF,TGTGCCAGCAGCTTGGCCGGGGAGCAGTACTTC
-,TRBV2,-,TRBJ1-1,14,CASSAGVMNTEAFF,TGTGCCAGCAGTGCAGGGGTTATGAACACTGAAGCTTTCTTT
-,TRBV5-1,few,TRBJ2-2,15,CASSRPTPNTGELFF,TGCGCCAGCAGCCGCCCCACTCCGAACACCGGGGAGCTGTTTTTT
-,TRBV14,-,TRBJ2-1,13,CASSQVGNNEQFF,TGTGCCAGCAGCCAAGTAGGAAACAATGAGCAGTTCTTC
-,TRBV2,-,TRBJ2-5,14,CASSERLAGETQYF,TGTGCCAGCAGTGAAAGGCTAGCCGGGGAGACCCAGTACTTC
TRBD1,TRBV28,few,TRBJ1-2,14,CASSSPGQTYGYTF,TGTGCCAGCAGTTCCCCGGGACAGACGTATGGCTACACCTTC
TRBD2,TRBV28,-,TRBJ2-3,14,CASSSAGGSSTQYF,TGTGCCAGCAGTTCAGCGGGAGGGTCGAGTACGCAGTATTTT
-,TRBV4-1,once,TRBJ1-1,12,CASSQGDTEAFF,TGCGCCAGCAGCCAAGGGGACACTGAAGCTTTCTTT
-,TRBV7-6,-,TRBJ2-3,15,CASSLGPRSTDTQYF,TGTGCCAGCAGCTTAGGCCCTCGAAGCACAGATACGCAGTATTTT
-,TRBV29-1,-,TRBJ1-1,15,CSVHPGQGPNTEAFF,TGCAGCGTTCACCCGGGACAAGGCCCGAACACTGAAGCTTTCTTT
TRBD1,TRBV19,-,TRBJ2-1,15,CASSPDRVVLDEQFF,TGTGCCAGTAGTCCAGACAGGGTCGTCTTGGATGAGCAGTTCTTC
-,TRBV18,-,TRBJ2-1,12,CASSPRSGEQFF,TGTGCCAGCTCACCACGTTCGGGGGAGCAGTTCTTC
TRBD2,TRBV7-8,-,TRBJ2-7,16,CASSLVRTSGSYEQYF,TGTGCCAGCAGCTTAGTCAGGACTAGCGGTTCCTACGAGCAGTACTTC
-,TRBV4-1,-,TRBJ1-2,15,CASSQGPRTRYGYTF,TGCGCCAGCAGCCAAGGGCCCAGGACACGCTATGGCTACACCTTC